This is a list of T cell receptor beta chains from one sample in a study of cytomegalovirus exposure and HLA in healthy donors. The method was immunoSEQ multiplex PCR; TCRdb's version includes in-frame clones alone and lacks a portion of them. The sample has over 130,000 clones, around three quarters seen once. Sequencing was carried out using PBMCs. Source of these receptors: a man aged 35-49 years in good health and CMV-seronegative. Both conserved end residues are part of each CDR3. Fields, in order: V gene, clone size, D gene, J gene, CDR3 DNA, CDR3 protein. D genes are given only for firm matches. Size is omitted from some rows. Given values are once, few, many or a class for expanded clones.

>TRBV11-2|-|-|TRBJ2-1
TGTGCCAGCAGCTTAGAAGAGCTAGCCTTTGCCGATGAGCAGTTCTTC
CASSLEELAFADEQFF
>TRBV19|-|-|TRBJ1-1
TGTGCCAGTAGCGGGGTGGGGAGCACTGAAGCTTTCTTT
CASSGVGSTEAFF
>TRBV28|-|-|TRBJ2-7
TGTGCCAGCAGTTTATCCAGCTACGAGCAGTACTTC
CASSLSSYEQYF
>TRBV20-1|-|TRBD1|TRBJ2-5
TGCAGTGGGACAGGGATGGAGACCCAGTACTTC
CSGTGMETQYF
>TRBV19|-|-|TRBJ2-2
TGTGCCAGTAGTATCCTTAGCGGGGAGCTGTTTTTT
CASSILSGELFF
>TRBV7-2|-|-|TRBJ1-2
TGTGCCAGCAGCTTAGGCGGGCAGGCAGCCCCCGGCTACACCTTC
CASSLGGQAAPGYTF
>TRBV27|few|-|TRBJ1-2
TGTGCCAGCAGTTACCCCGGTAGTGGCTACACCTTC
CASSYPGSGYTF
>TRBV4-1|-|-|TRBJ2-1
TGCGCCAGCAGCCGACTGGCCCTCTCCTACAATGGGCAGTTCTTC
CASSRLALSYNGQFF
>TRBV7-8|-|TRBD2|TRBJ2-1
TGTGCCAGCAGCCCATCGACTAGCGGGGGCACCTACAATGAGCAGTTCTTC
CASSPSTSGGTYNEQFF
>TRBV5-1|-|-|TRBJ2-1
TGCGCCAGCAGCTTACCGGGTTATGAGCAGTTCTTC
CASSLPGYEQFF